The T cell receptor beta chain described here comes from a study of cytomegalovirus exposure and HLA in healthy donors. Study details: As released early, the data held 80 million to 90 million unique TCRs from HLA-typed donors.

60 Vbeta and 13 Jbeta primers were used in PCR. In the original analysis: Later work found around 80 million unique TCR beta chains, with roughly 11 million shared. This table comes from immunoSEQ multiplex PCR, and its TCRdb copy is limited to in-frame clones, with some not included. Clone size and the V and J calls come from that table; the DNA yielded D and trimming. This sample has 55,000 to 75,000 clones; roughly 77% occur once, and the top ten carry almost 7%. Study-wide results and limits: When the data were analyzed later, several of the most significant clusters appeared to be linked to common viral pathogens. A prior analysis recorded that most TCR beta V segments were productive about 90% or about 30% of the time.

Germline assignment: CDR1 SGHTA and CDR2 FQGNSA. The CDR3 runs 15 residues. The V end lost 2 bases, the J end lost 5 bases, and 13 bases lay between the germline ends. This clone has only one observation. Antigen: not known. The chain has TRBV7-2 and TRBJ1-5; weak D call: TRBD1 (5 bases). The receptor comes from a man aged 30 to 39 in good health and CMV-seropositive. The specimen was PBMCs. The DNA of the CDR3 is TGTGCCAGCAGCTTAACCGTAGGGGTTGATCAGCCCCAGCATTTT. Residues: CASSLTVGVDQPQHF.